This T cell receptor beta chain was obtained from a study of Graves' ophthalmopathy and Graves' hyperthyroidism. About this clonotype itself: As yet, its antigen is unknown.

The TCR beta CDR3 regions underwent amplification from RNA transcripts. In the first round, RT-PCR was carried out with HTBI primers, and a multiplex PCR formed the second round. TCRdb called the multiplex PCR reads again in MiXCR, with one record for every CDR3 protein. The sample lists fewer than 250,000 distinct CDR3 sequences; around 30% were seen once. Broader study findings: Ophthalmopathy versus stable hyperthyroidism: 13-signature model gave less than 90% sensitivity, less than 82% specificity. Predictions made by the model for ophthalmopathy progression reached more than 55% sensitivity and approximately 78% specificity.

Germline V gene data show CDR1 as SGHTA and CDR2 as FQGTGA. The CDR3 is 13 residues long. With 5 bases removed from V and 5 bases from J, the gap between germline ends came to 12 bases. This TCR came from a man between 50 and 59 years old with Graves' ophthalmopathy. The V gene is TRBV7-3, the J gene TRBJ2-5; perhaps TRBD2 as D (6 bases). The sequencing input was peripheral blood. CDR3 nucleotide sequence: TGTGCCAGCAGCCGGGACTCGAGGGAGACCCAGTACTTC. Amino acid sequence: CASSRDSRETQYF.